The rows below give T cell receptor beta chains drawn from one sample of a study of tumor-infiltrating lymphocytes in glioblastoma multiforme. One entry per CDR3 protein, called by TCRdb with MiXCR from the multiplex PCR reads. The sample contains roughly 9,100 distinct CDR3 sequences, about 76% of which appear only once. The sample was brain tumor tissue. The receptors were gathered from a male donor with glioblastoma. Each CDR3 is given with its conserved first and last residue.

cdr3_length j_call v_call cdr3_aa
20 TRBJ2-3 TRBV20-1 CSASRPGLAGGPSSTDTQYF
13 TRBJ2-1 TRBV11-3 CASSFGGPKVRFF
12 TRBJ1-5 TRBV29-1 CSVQDGNQPQHF
15 TRBJ2-3 TRBV20-1 CSARASGDLTDTQYF
13 TRBJ1-1 TRBV20-1 CSARTGTNTEAFF
15 TRBJ2-1 TRBV6-5 CVSSSTGQGPNEQLF
16 TRBJ2-5 TRBV11-1 CVSSLPGQGARETQYF
13 TRBJ2-1 TRBV27 CASSLPGEDEQFF
13 TRBJ1-2 TRBV10-1 CASSDALLGGYTF
15 TRBJ1-1 TRBV20-1 CSADPTGGLGTEAFF
12 TRBJ2-7 TRBV29-1 CSVEETIYEQYF
13 TRBJ1-2 TRBV6-5 CASSITGGQGYAF
12 TRBJ2-5 TRBV5-5 CASNLGGETQYF
13 TRBJ1-2 TRBV30 CAWNTGGGYGYTF
19 TRBJ2-1 TRBV11-2 CASSLDFPPSPGGGDELFF
13 TRBJ2-3 TRBV11-1 CASSPFGTDTQYF
13 TRBJ1-5 TRBV11-3 CASSLGQNQPQHF
15 TRBJ2-7 TRBV6-1 CASSAGLAGVGEQYF
14 TRBJ2-7 TRBV20-1 CSTPEQGSSYEQYF
15 TRBJ1-6 TRBV6-1 CASSEEGRPDSPLHF
14 TRBJ2-7 TRBV10-3 CAISERVGCYEQYF
13 TRBJ2-1 TRBV11-2 CASSLDKWNEQFF
13 TRBJ2-5 TRBV11-1 CASSLDRLGAQYF
13 TRBJ1-1 TRBV20-1 CSAPRQGSTEAFF
15 TRBJ2-2 TRBV20-1 CSASNSRLVAGELFF
15 TRBJ2-5 TRBV11-2 CASSLGVGLEENQYF
14 TRBJ2-3 TRBV12-3/TRBV12-4 CAISSLAGKDTQYF
14 TRBJ1-4 TRBV10-2 CASSEVGGFGKLFF
12 TRBJ2-7 TRBV6-6 CASIPGAYEQYF
14 TRBJ2-1 TRBV6-5 CASSYGPGFGERSF
12 TRBJ2-2 TRBV29-1 CSGGKGTGELFF
17 TRBJ2-1 TRBV11-2 CASSLGVSGGNDNEQFF
15 TRBJ2-1 TRBV29-1 CSSLRLGDPYNGQFF
13 TRBJ2-1 TRBV11-3 CANSLGGPNEQLF
15 TRBJ2-7 TRBV4-1 CASNQATSGSLEQYF
14 TRBJ2-3 TRBV5-1 CACSNRDSIDTQYF
11 TRBJ2-1 TRBV12-3/TRBV12-4 CDSSEGNEQFF
15 TRBJ2-1 TRBV5-1 CASSDPGQGYNEEFF
14 TRBJ2-1 TRBV5-4 CAGSLRLAGVERFF
15 TRBJ2-1 TRBV11-3 CASSARIAGGNEQFF
15 TRBJ2-1 TRBV6-6 CASSVLARWPVEQFF
16 TRBJ2-7 TRBV10-1 CASSGIGTGDLYEQYF
12 TRBJ1-2 TRBV11-3 CASSQASYGYTF